The 15 T cell receptor beta chains below were found in one sample sequenced in a study of cytotoxic CD8 clonotypes in ibrutinib-treated CLL. TCRdb keeps only in-frame clones here, not all; method: immunoSEQ multiplex PCR. The table shows 150,000 or so clones, with approximately 83% occurring only once. Source: PBMCs, taken after 24 months of ibrutinib treatment. The origin of the receptors is a human donor with chronic lymphocytic leukemia.

This chain uses TRBV30 with TRBJ2-7; the D call may be TRBD1 or TRBD2 (5 bases each). Trimming shortened V by 7 bases and J by 4 bases, and 14 bases separated the two germline ends. Germline V gene data show CDR1 as GTSNPN and CDR2 as SVGIG (reference sequence). This CDR3 is built from 12 residues. DNA for the CDR3: TGTGCCTCTCACTGGGGACGGTACGAGCAGTACTTC. Encoded protein: CASHWGRYEQYF.

This clone has more than one count but fewer than ten. The V gene is TRBV18, the J gene TRBJ1-6; 8 bases align to TRBD1. From germline, CDR1 is KGHSH and CDR2 LQKENI. The CDR3 totals 14 residues. Germline trimming cut 5 bases from V and 9 bases from J; bases unmatched to any gene: 6. DNA of the CDR3: TGTGCCAGCTCAGGACAGGGACAGACTTCACCCCTCCACTTT. Translating it yields CASSGQGQTSPLHF.

This chain connects TRBV7-2 to TRBJ1-4; D unclear. The CDR3 has 13 amino acids. Germline V gives CDR1 SGHTA, CDR2 FQGNSA. V shed 1 base and J shed 8 bases, with 8 bases lying between them. CDR3 sequence (DNA): TGTGCCAGCAGCTTAGGACCCTTGGAAAAACTGTTTTTT. Protein sequence: CASSLGPLEKLFF.

The J gene is TRBJ1-4, the V gene TRBV30; TRBD1 agrees at 9 bases. V dropped 4 bases and J dropped 5; count of bases not matched to a gene: 11. Germline V gene sequence: CDR1 GTSNPN, CDR2 SVGIG (reference sequence). CDR3 size: 16 residues. CDR3 in amino acids: CAWKEFGTGLNEKLFF. The CDR3 bases are TGTGCCTGGAAGGAGTTCGGGACAGGGCTCAATGAAAAACTGTTTTTT.

The V call is TRBV5-6, the J call TRBJ2-7; unclear D gene. V gave up 4 bases and J gave up 7 bases, with 9 bases separating them. The CDR3 extends over 11 amino acids. Germline V gives CDR1 SGHDT, CDR2 YYEEEE. Written as DNA, the CDR3 is TGTGCCAGCAGCCGTATTGGAGAGCAGTACTTC. Translating it yields CASSRIGEQYF.

This clone was detected a few times. This rearrangement joins TRBV30 to TRBJ1-1, with a tentative D call TRBD1 (5 bases). The CDR3 extends over 15 amino acids. CDR1 GTSNPN and CDR2 SVGIG come from the germline V gene (reference sequence). Trimming removed 0 bases at V and 3 bases at J, with 14 bases between. CDR3 sequence (DNA): TGTGCCTGGAGTGTACAAACCGGGGGGGACACTGAAGCTTTCTTT. Amino acid sequence: CAWSVQTGGDTEAFF. Full variable domain (remainder filled in from reference TRBV30 and TRBJ1-1): SQTIHQWPATLVQPVGSPLSLECTVEGTSNPNLYWYRQAAGRGLQLLFYSVGIGQISSEVPQNLSASRPQDRQFILSSKKLLLSDSGFYLCAWSVQTGGDTEAFFGQGTRLTVV.

This chain connects TRBV7-8 to TRBJ1-2; 8 nucleotides align to TRBD1. Trimming removed 5 bases from V and 7 bases from J; junction bases left unmatched: 9. Germline CDR1 SGHVS, CDR2 FQNEAQ. This CDR3 has 14 amino acids. Written as DNA, the CDR3 is TGTGCCAGCAGCCTGCCGGACAGGGTGGTTGGCTACACCTTC. Amino acid sequence: CASSLPDRVVGYTF.

The chain employs TRBV7-2 and TRBJ1-2; TRBD1 matches 9 bases. Germline values: CDR1 SGHTA, CDR2 FQGNSA. The V gene end was trimmed by 6 bases and the J gene end by 6 bases; junction bases not matched to a gene: 5. The CDR3 totals 13 residues. For the CDR3, the DNA is TGTGCCAGCAGTTACAGGGGGCTCAATGGCTACACCTTC. Encoded protein: CASSYRGLNGYTF.

This chain connects TRBV6-6 to TRBJ2-2; D is unclear. V was shortened by 8 bases and J by 6 bases, with 10 bases between the two germline ends. The germline gives CDR1 MNHNY, CDR2 SVGAGI (reference sequence). This CDR3 spans 12 amino acids. The CDR3 here is CASQRMAGELFF. CDR3 bases: TGTGCCAGCCAAAGAATGGCCGGGGAGCTGTTTTTT.

The gene calls are TRBV6-1 and TRBJ2-7; D not certain. V gave up 3 bases and J gave up 7 bases, with 16 bases separating them. This CDR3 is 14 amino acids long. Looked up from germline, CDR1 is MNHNS and CDR2 is SASEGT. The CDR3 DNA follows: TGTGCCAGCAGTGACCCAGGACGAGCTTTAGAGCAGTACTTC. Amino acids: CASSDPGRALEQYF.

The chain links TRBV7-2 to TRBJ2-5; D not certain. V was cut by 5 bases and J by 4 bases, with 5 bases left in between. CDR3 length: 11 residues. Germline values: CDR1 SGHTA, CDR2 FQGNSA. The CDR3 loop reads CASSQRETQYF. CDR3 DNA: TGTGCCAGCAGCCAGAGAGAGACCCAGTACTTC. Drawing the rest from reference TRBV7-2 and TRBJ2-5, the complete variable domain is GAGVSQSPSNKVTEKGKDVELRCDPISGHTALYWYRQSLGQGLEFLIYFQGNSAPDKSGLPSDRFSAERTGGSVSTLTIQRTQQEDSAVYLCASSQRETQYFGPGTRLLVL.

V and J are TRBV7-9 and TRBJ1-3; no clear D. The V end lost 5 bases, the J end lost 0 bases, and 11 bases lay between the germline ends. This CDR3 has 15 residues. CDR1 and CDR2 (germline): SEHNR, FQNEAQ (reference sequence). The CDR3 coding sequence is TGTGCCAGCAGCCCCTCTGTCGTCTCTGGAAACACCATATATTTT. This codes for CASSPSVVSGNTIYF. The full variable domain, with the rest looked up from reference TRBV7-9 and TRBJ1-3, is DTGVSQNPRHKITKRGQNVTFRCDPISEHNRLYWYRQTLGQGPEFLTYFQNEAQLEKSRLLSDRFSAERPKGSFSTLEIQRTEQGDSAMYLCASSPSVVSGNTIYFGEGSWLTVV.

A single count supports this clone. The chain employs TRBV5-1 and TRBJ2-1; D not certain. Germline loops: CDR1 SGHRS, CDR2 YFSETQ. Trimming pared 1 base from V and 2 bases from J, leaving 7 bases between. The CDR3 runs 14 residues. Here the CDR3 reads CASSLSGTYNEQFF. For the CDR3, the DNA is TGCGCCAGCAGCTTGTCTGGGACCTACAATGAGCAGTTCTTC.

Here the CDR3 DNA reads TGTGCAAGTCCCGAAACAGGGACTTCCTACGAGCAGTACTTC. The encoded protein is CASPETGTSYEQYF. The chain combines TRBV12-2 with TRBJ2-7. TRBV12-2 is designated a pseudogene. The CDR3 is 14 amino acids.

As regards this clone: Other DNA sequences in the same sample also yield this CDR3. The gene calls are TRBV27 and TRBJ2-7, with 10 bases that match TRBD1. The V segment lost 5 bases and the J segment 4 bases; nucleotides outside the gene matches: 2. There are 13 residues in the CDR3. CDR1 and CDR2 (germline): MNHEY, SMNVEV (reference sequence). The CDR3 DNA reads TGTGCCAGCAGTGACAGGGGGCCGTACGAGCAGTACTTC. Encoded protein: CASSDRGPYEQYF.